Following are 16 T cell receptor beta chains from one sample sequenced in a study of cytomegalovirus exposure and HLA in healthy donors. Primers: 60 Vbeta forward and 13 Jbeta reverse. Produced via immunoSEQ multiplex PCR; TCRdb's table is partial and in-frame only. The profile shows about 120,000 clones, approximately 80% of them singletons. Sequenced material: PBMCs. Source of these receptors: a man in his late teens or twenties in good health and CMV-seropositive.

The V gene is TRBV7-2, the J gene TRBJ1-5; D gene ambiguous. The CDR3 is 13 amino acids. The germline V gene has CDR1 SGHTA and CDR2 FQGNSA. The V gene lost 5 bases and the J gene lost 1 base, with 6 bases spanning the gap. CDR3 loop: CASSPLSNQPQHF. In nucleotides, the CDR3 is TGTGCCAGCAGCCCCCTGAGCAATCAGCCCCAGCATTTT. The full variable domain, completed using reference TRBV7-2 and TRBJ1-5, is GAGVSQSPSNKVTEKGKDVELRCDPISGHTALYWYRQSLGQGLEFLIYFQGNSAPDKSGLPSDRFSAERTGGSVSTLTIQRTQQEDSAVYLCASSPLSNQPQHFGDGTRLSIL.

The count of this clone is one. The chain uses TRBV29-1 and TRBJ1-1; 8 positions match TRBD1. CDR1 SQVTM and CDR2 ANQGSEA come from the germline V gene. The CDR3 length is 12 residues. With V trimmed by 7 bases and J by 11 bases, 12 bases remained unmatched. CDR3 in DNA: TGCAGCGGATTGGACAGGGTCAAAGGGGCTTTCTTT. Protein product: CSGLDRVKGAFF.

The V gene is TRBV19, the J gene TRBJ1-1; TRBD1 is a possible D gene (6 bases). From germline, CDR1 is LNHDA and CDR2 SQIVND (reference sequence). Deletions cut 9 bases from V and 1 base from J, with 15 bases between. The CDR3 consists of 14 residues. The CDR3 nucleotides are TGTGCCAGCGCACAGGGTCCGGGGAACACTGAAGCTTTCTTT. It encodes CASAQGPGNTEAFF.

V gene TRBV5-4 combines with J gene TRBJ1-3, with D perhaps TRBD1 (5 bases). With 3 bases removed from V and 0 bases from J, the gap between germline ends came to 10 bases. This CDR3 spans 15 amino acids. Germline V gene data show CDR1 as SGHNT and CDR2 as YYREEE (reference sequence). The CDR3 sequence is CASSSTGSSGNTIYF. CDR3 coding DNA: TGTGCCAGCAGCTCTACAGGATCCTCTGGAAACACCATATATTTT.

The chain joins TRBV7-9 to TRBJ1-1, with D unresolved. Trimming cost V 1 base and J 6 bases, with 6 bases left between them. CDR3 length equals 12 residues. The germline CDR1 and CDR2 sequences are SEHNR and FQNEAQ (reference sequence). The CDR3: CASSLVLAEAFF. The CDR3 bases are TGTGCCAGCAGCTTAGTTCTTGCTGAAGCTTTCTTT.

The chain combines TRBV27 with TRBJ1-5, with 10 bases identical to TRBD1. CDR1 MNHEY and CDR2 SMNVEV come from the germline V gene (reference sequence). There are 15 residues in the CDR3. Trimming cost V 6 bases and J 4 bases; bases outside gene matches: 6. The CDR3 DNA sequence: TGTGCCAGCAGACTCGGGACAGGGGTTAATCAGCCCCAGCATTTT. As protein: CASRLGTGVNQPQHF.

The chain is built from TRBV6-1 and TRBJ2-5, with TRBD1 matching over 7 bases. The J call may be mistaken, given a closer DNA end match to TRBJ2-7. This CDR3 has 13 amino acids. Germline-derived CDR1 and CDR2 are MNHNS and SASEGT. The CDR3 DNA follows: TGTGCCAGCAGACGGGACAGAAACTACGAGCAGTACTTC. Translating it yields CASRRDRNYEQYF.

The rearrangement links TRBV27 to TRBJ1-1; D unresolved. The length of the CDR3 is 13 residues. The V end lost 9 bases, the J end lost 4 bases, and 15 bases lay between the germline ends. Germline V gene sequence: CDR1 MNHEY, CDR2 SMNVEV (reference sequence). This CDR3 reads CASSSGRSTEAFF. The DNA for the CDR3 is TGTGCCAGTTCATCTGGTCGGAGCACTGAAGCTTTCTTT.

V gene TRBV27 combines with J gene TRBJ1-6, with 8 bases lining up with TRBD1. The J segment lost 7 bases and the V segment lost 1 base, leaving 3 bases of the junction unmatched. This CDR3 region has 15 residues. Per germline, CDR1 MNHEY and CDR2 SMNVEV (reference sequence). CDR3 sequence: CASSLLDRANSPLHF. In nucleotides, the CDR3 is TGTGCCAGCAGTTTATTGGACAGGGCCAATTCACCCCTCCACTTT.

The rearrangement links TRBV29-1 to TRBJ2-1; 7 bases are shared with TRBD2. With 5 bases clipped from V and 0 bases from J, the junction kept 22 bases outside the gene matches. This CDR3 contains 20 residues. Per germline, CDR1 SQVTM and CDR2 ANQGSEA. CDR3 sequence: CSVSHWVGSSGASSYNEQFF. The DNA for the CDR3 is TGCAGCGTTTCCCATTGGGTAGGTTCTAGCGGAGCGAGCTCCTACAATGAGCAGTTCTTC.

The chain uses TRBV13 and TRBJ2-5, with D perhaps TRBD1 (6 bases). The CDR3 length is 14 residues. Trimming took 4 bases from V and 9 from J, leaving 18 bases between them. Germline V gene lookup returns CDR1 PRHDT and CDR2 FYEKMQ (reference sequence). This CDR3 reads CASSSGTFPGAQYF. The CDR3 region has the DNA TGTGCCAGCAGCTCCGGGACATTCCCTGGGGCCCAGTACTTC.

The chain joins TRBV6-1 to TRBJ1-2, with 7 nucleotides matching TRBD1. The V gene end was trimmed by 1 base and the J gene end by 8 bases; junction bases not matched to a gene: 4. This CDR3 has 13 residues. CDR1 MNHNS and CDR2 SASEGT come from the germline V gene. The CDR3 reads CASSEVGGEGYTF. For the CDR3, the DNA is TGTGCCAGCAGTGAAGTAGGGGGCGAGGGCTACACCTTC.

This clone was seen a single time. J is TRBJ2-1 and V is TRBV11-2; D is uncertain. Germline CDR1 and CDR2: SGHAT and FQNNGV. V was shortened by 1 base and J by 7 bases, with 5 bases between the two germline ends. CDR3 size: 12 residues. This chain's CDR3 is CASSLARNEQFF. In nucleotides, the CDR3 is TGTGCCAGCAGCTTAGCCAGGAATGAGCAGTTCTTC.

The V gene is TRBV29-1, the J gene TRBJ1-2; 8 bases map to TRBD1. The length of the CDR3 is 13 residues. Per germline, CDR1 SQVTM and CDR2 ANQGSEA. Unmatched junction bases numbered 9, after V lost 6 bases and J lost 6 bases. This CDR3 is CSVSTQGANGYTF. CDR3 bases: TGCAGCGTATCCACGCAGGGGGCTAATGGCTACACCTTC.

This sequence joins TRBV5-8 and TRBJ2-1, with 12 nucleotides matching TRBD2. V was clipped by 0 bases and J by 2 bases; unmatched bases: 6. The CDR3 has 18 residues. Germline-derived CDR1 and CDR2 are SGHTS and YDEGEE. CDR3 nucleotides: TGTGCCAGCAGCTTGGTTCTAGCGGGAGGGGGGCCCTACAATGAGCAGTTCTTC. Translated, it gives CASSLVLAGGGPYNEQFF.

The rearrangement links TRBV10-3 to TRBJ2-7; no clear D. V lost 0 bases, J lost 1 base, and 10 bases lay in between. Germline CDR1 reads ENHRY; CDR2 reads SYGVKD. This CDR3 contains 15 residues. CDR3 in amino acids: CAISESVDTSYEQYF. CDR3 DNA: TGTGCCATCAGTGAGTCGGTAGACACATCCTACGAGCAGTACTTC.